What follows are 26 T cell receptor beta chains derived from one specimen sequenced in a study of blood T cell repertoires in COVID-19. TCRdb keeps only in-frame clones here, not all; method: immunoSEQ multiplex PCR. The table shows more than 110,000 clones, with more than 85% occurring only once. Material for sequencing was peripheral blood. Receptors originate from a man between 60 and 75 years old with active or convalescent COVID-19.

A few counts support this clone. The rearrangement links TRBV19 to TRBJ2-5, with 11 bases that match TRBD2. Germline CDR1 LNHDA, CDR2 SQIVND (reference sequence). The CDR3 contains 15 residues. The V segment lost 7 bases and the J segment 1 base; nucleotides outside the gene matches: 5. The CDR3 protein is CASKVAGGTQETQYF. The CDR3 DNA follows: TGTGCCAGTAAGGTAGCGGGGGGGACCCAAGAGACCCAGTACTTC. The full variable domain, with the rest looked up from reference TRBV19 and TRBJ2-5, is DGGITQSPKYLFRKEGQNVTLSCEQNLNHDAMYWYRQDPGQGLRLIYYSQIVNDFQKGDIAEGYSVSREKKESFPLTVTSAQKNPTAFYLCASKVAGGTQETQYFGPGTRLLVL.

This clone was seen a single time. The gene calls are TRBV19 and TRBJ2-1; 8 bases line up with TRBD2. V was clipped by 5 bases and J by 1 base; unmatched bases: 7. Germline loops: CDR1 LNHDA, CDR2 SQIVND (reference sequence). The CDR3 loop spans 16 amino acids. Here the CDR3 reads CASSQFTSGSYNEQFF. CDR3 bases: TGTGCCAGTAGTCAATTCACTAGCGGTTCCTACAATGAGCAGTTCTTC. Full variable domain (rest looked up from reference TRBV19 and TRBJ2-1): DGGITQSPKYLFRKEGQNVTLSCEQNLNHDAMYWYRQDPGQGLRLIYYSQIVNDFQKGDIAEGYSVSREKKESFPLTVTSAQKNPTAFYLCASSQFTSGSYNEQFFGPGTRLTVL.

The J gene is TRBJ2-3, the V gene TRBV5-5, with TRBD2 matching 14 bases. Germline lookup yields CDR1 SGHKS and CDR2 YYEKEE (reference sequence). This CDR3 has 15 amino acids. J lost 6 bases, V lost 4 bases, and 4 bases had no gene match. The chain's CDR3 is CASSMGLAGVDTQYF. CDR3 DNA: TGTGCCAGCAGCATGGGACTAGCGGGAGTGGATACGCAGTATTTT.

The rearrangement uses TRBV30 and TRBJ2-3, with a weak D call TRBD2 (6 bases). Germline CDR1 is GTSNPN and CDR2 is SVGIG (reference sequence). Trimming removed 6 bases at V and 0 bases at J, with 10 bases between. This CDR3 has 13 amino acids. The CDR3 DNA is TGTGCCTGTCGGGACTCTAGCACAGATACGCAGTATTTT. As protein: CACRDSSTDTQYF.

The chain carries TRBV6-1 and TRBJ1-5; 11 nucleotides line up with TRBD1. Germline V lookup: CDR1 MNHNS, CDR2 SASEGT. The CDR3 is 16 residues long. Trimming took 4 bases from V and 3 from J; bases not matched to a gene: 5. The CDR3 bases are TGTGCCAGCAGTGCCTGGGACAGGGGGACCAATCAGCCCCAGCATTTT. Its translation: CASSAWDRGTNQPQHF.

This clone was counted once. The gene calls are TRBV27 and TRBJ2-5; D is perhaps TRBD1 (6 bases). The ends were cut back, 3 bases at V and 1 base at J, with 12 bases in the middle. The CDR3 is made up of 15 amino acids. Per the germline V gene, CDR1 is MNHEY and CDR2 is SMNVEV (reference sequence). The CDR3 here is CASSLTGVSQETQYF. The CDR3 nucleotides are TGTGCCAGCAGTTTGACAGGAGTTTCCCAAGAGACCCAGTACTTC.

The rearrangement joins TRBV6-5 to TRBJ2-2; D gene unclear. There are 15 residues in the CDR3. Trimming shortened V by 7 bases and J by 0 bases, and 12 bases separated the two germline ends. Germline V CDR1 and CDR2: MNHEY, SVGAGI. The CDR3 reads CASISGNANTGELFF. In DNA form, the CDR3 reads TGTGCCAGCATATCCGGTAACGCGAACACCGGGGAGCTGTTTTTT.

The table lists this clone with a few counts. The CDR3 loop is CASTRDPGGYTF. The CDR3 region has the DNA TGTGCCAGCACCAGAGACCCGGGTGGCTACACCTTC. V usage is TRBV6-5 and J usage is TRBJ1-2; D uncertain. V shed 7 bases and J shed 7 bases, with 13 bases lying between them. Germline lookup yields CDR1 MNHEY and CDR2 SVGAGI. The CDR3 length is 12 residues.

CDR3 bases: TGTGCCAGCAGCTCTGGCCCTAGCGGTGGGTGGGAGCAGTACTTC. This gives the protein CASSSGPSGGWEQYF. The rearrangement joins TRBV5-5 to TRBJ2-7, with 7 bases identical to TRBD2. This CDR3 comprises 15 residues. The V gene end was trimmed by 3 bases and the J gene end by 7 bases; junction bases not matched to a gene: 13. Germline loops: CDR1 SGHKS, CDR2 YYEKEE (reference sequence).

This chain joins TRBV5-1 and TRBJ2-5; 13 bases agree with TRBD2. CDR1 is SGHRS and CDR2 is YFSETQ in the germline V gene. The CDR3 length is 16 residues. V lost 4 bases, J lost 2 bases, and 5 bases stayed unmatched. CDR3 in DNA: TGCGCCAGCAGCCCTCCGGGACTAGCGGGGCAAGAGACCCAGTACTTC. Its protein product is CASSPPGLAGQETQYF.

In its sample, this clone was seen a few times. The gene calls are TRBV6-2 or TRBV6-3 and TRBJ2-1, with TRBD2 as a possible D gene (5 bases). The CDR3 contains 14 residues. Germline V gene data show CDR1 as MNHEY and CDR2 as SVGEGT. V lost 4 bases to trimming and J lost 11 bases, with 18 bases between them. The CDR3, as DNA: TGTGCCAGCAGTTTCGACTATAATACAATGAAGCAGTTCTTC. It translates to CASSFDYNTMKQFF.

This sequence joins TRBV5-6 and TRBJ2-7, with a weak D call TRBD2 (5 bases). Germline CDR1 and CDR2: SGHDT and YYEEEE. This CDR3 has 12 amino acids. V lost 2 bases to trimming and J lost 6 bases, with 9 bases between them. The DNA of the CDR3 is TGTGCCAGCAGCTTAGTTGAGGGCGAGCAGTACTTC. It is translated as CASSLVEGEQYF.

CDR3 in amino acids: CSAARGEDTQYF. DNA for the CDR3: TGCAGCGCTGCGCGGGGAGAGGATACGCAGTATTTT. This chain links TRBV29-1 with TRBJ2-3, with D tentatively TRBD2 (6 bases). Per germline, CDR1 SQVTM and CDR2 ANQGSEA. Trimming removed 7 bases at V and 6 bases at J, with 14 bases between. The CDR3 runs to 12 residues.

The chain uses TRBV25-1 and TRBJ2-3, with D possibly being TRBD1 (6 bases). CDR3 length equals 13 residues. Looked up from germline, CDR1 is MGHDK and CDR2 is SYGVNS. Trimming pared 7 bases from V and 5 bases from J, leaving 13 bases between. In DNA, the CDR3 is TGTGCCAGCAATAACAGGGCTGGAGATACGCAGTATTTT. As protein: CASNNRAGDTQYF. The whole variable domain, filled in from reference TRBV25-1 and TRBJ2-3, reads EADIYQTPRYLVIGTGKKITLECSQTMGHDKMYWYQQDPGMELHLIHYSYGVNSTEKGDLSSESTVSRIRTEHFPLTLESARPSHTSQYLCASNNRAGDTQYFGPGTRLTVL.

This clone was detected a few times. This chain connects TRBV27 to TRBJ2-2; 9 positions agree with TRBD1. Germline values: CDR1 MNHEY, CDR2 SMNVEV (reference sequence). CDR3 length: 16 residues. Trimming at V came to 5 bases and at J to 1 base, leaving 5 bases not matched to a gene. The CDR3 protein is CASSPQGAGNTGELFF. CDR3 DNA: TGTGCCAGCAGTCCACAGGGGGCGGGGAACACCGGGGAGCTGTTTTTT.

The V and J genes are TRBV7-3 and TRBJ1-3, with D hard to call. Deletions cut 5 bases from V and 3 bases from J, with 14 bases between. This CDR3 spans 15 amino acids. CDR1 is SGHTA and CDR2 is FQGTGA in the germline V gene. The CDR3 DNA sequence: TGTGCCAGCAGCCCAAGTCCCGGAGGTGGAAACACCATATATTTT. This gives the protein CASSPSPGGGNTIYF.

By share, this clone counts as medium-sized. The chain combines TRBV4-1 with TRBJ2-1; TRBD2 aligns across 11 bases. This CDR3 region has 17 residues. Germline CDR1 MGHRA, CDR2 YSYEKL. Losses at the gene ends were 0 bases for V and 4 bases for J; bases not matched to a gene: 5. The CDR3 spells CASSQDTSGGLYNEQFF. As DNA, the CDR3 is TGCGCCAGCAGCCAAGATACTAGCGGGGGCCTTTACAATGAGCAGTTCTTC.

The V and J genes are TRBV5-8 and TRBJ2-2; 8 positions match TRBD1. CDR1 and CDR2 (germline): SGHTS, YDEGEE. The junction had 9 bases not matched to a gene; V was cut back by 4 bases and J by 7 bases. The CDR3 totals 15 residues. The CDR3 loop reads CASSRTGGPFGELFF. CDR3 bases: TGTGCCAGCAGCAGAACAGGGGGACCCTTCGGGGAGCTGTTTTTT. Full variable domain (rest looked up from reference TRBV5-8 and TRBJ2-2): EAGVTQSPTHLIKTRGQQATLRCSPISGHTSVYWYQQALGLGLQFLLWYDEGEERNRGNFPPRFSGRQFPNYSSELNVNALELEDSALYLCASSRTGGPFGELFFGEGSRLTVL.

The chain has TRBV7-3 and TRBJ1-2; 7 nucleotides match TRBD1. V dropped 4 bases and J dropped 7; count of bases not matched to a gene: 6. Germline assignment: CDR1 SGHTA and CDR2 FQGTGA. This CDR3 has 13 amino acids. CDR3 nucleotides: TGTGCCAGCAGCTCGAGGGGGCGGGGTGGCTACACCTTC. Translation gives CASSSRGRGGYTF.

The chain carries TRBV2 and TRBJ2-3; tentatively, D is TRBD1 (6 bases). Germline V gene lookup returns CDR1 SNHLY and CDR2 FYNNEI. This CDR3 contains 13 residues. The V and J ends lost 8 bases and 1 base respectively, with 10 bases between them. In DNA, the CDR3 is TGTGCCAGCGGCAGGGGAGGCACAGATACGCAGTATTTT. This sequence encodes CASGRGGTDTQYF.

V usage is TRBV3-1 (or the pseudogene TRBV3-2) and J usage is TRBJ2-5, with 8 bases that match TRBD1. Germline-derived CDR1 and CDR2 are LGHDT and YNNKEL (reference sequence). The CDR3 has 12 amino acids. Unmatched junction bases numbered 1, after V lost 8 bases and J lost 2 bases. Here the CDR3 DNA reads TGTGCCAGCCGGGACAGGCAAGAGACCCAGTACTTC. Translating it yields CASRDRQETQYF.

This chain joins TRBV5-4 and TRBJ2-1; TRBD1 might be the D (6 bases). CDR3 size: 16 residues. V was pared by 0 bases and J by 5 bases, with 15 bases between. Germline assignment: CDR1 SGHNT and CDR2 YYREEE (reference sequence). The CDR3 loop reads CASSLGGQQGNNEQFF. The CDR3 DNA follows: TGTGCCAGCAGCTTGGGTGGACAGCAGGGGAACAATGAGCAGTTCTTC.

The V call is TRBV21-1, the J call TRBJ2-4; the D segment call TRBD1 is taken from the table without a DNA check. TRBV21-1 represents a pseudogene. This CDR3 contains 17 residues. The CDR3 protein is CASSKRGPGGSKNIQYF. As DNA, the CDR3 is TGTGCCAGCAGCAAAAGAGGGCCAGGGGGTTCCAAAAACATTCAGTACTTC.

This clone was seen only a few times. This chain connects TRBV19 to TRBJ1-1; the match to TRBD1 covers 8 bases. The length of the CDR3 is 14 residues. V lost 0 bases and J lost 6; bases outside the gene matches: 3. Germline loops: CDR1 LNHDA, CDR2 SQIVND (reference sequence). This CDR3 is CASSIERQGPEAFF. The CDR3 DNA reads as TGTGCCAGTAGTATAGAACGACAGGGGCCTGAAGCTTTCTTT.

This clone showed up just once. The chain carries TRBV18 and TRBJ1-3; 7 nucleotides agree with TRBD1. The CDR3 length is 18 residues. CDR1 is KGHSH, CDR2 LQKENI, per germline. J was trimmed by 2 bases and V by 1 base; bases with no gene match: 11. CDR3 bases: TGTGCCAGCTCACCACAGGTCCCAAAGGGGGCTACTGGAAACACCATATATTTT. It is translated as CASSPQVPKGATGNTIYF. Full variable domain (remainder filled in from reference TRBV18 and TRBJ1-3): NAGVMQNPRHLVRRRGQEARLRCSPMKGHSHVYWYRQLPEEGLKFMVYLQKENIIDESGMPKERFSAEFPKEGPSILRIQQVVRGDSAAYFCASSPQVPKGATGNTIYFGEGSWLTVV.

The CDR3 DNA reads as TGTGCCAGCAGGCGAGGGGGCGGTTCCTACGAGCAGTACTTC. Protein: CASRRGGGSYEQYF. V usage is TRBV7-9 and J usage is TRBJ2-7; 7 positions agree with TRBD1. The V gene end was trimmed by 6 bases and the J gene end by 1 base; junction bases not matched to a gene: 6. The germline V gene encodes CDR1 SEHNR and CDR2 FQNEAQ (reference sequence). The CDR3 sequence is 14 residues long.